This T cell receptor (beta chain) was sequenced in a study of T cell changes during pregnancy in multiple sclerosis. The CDR3 consists of 15 residues. Between the trimmed V and J ends, which lost 6 bases and 0 bases, there was a span of 14 bases. Germline CDR1 and CDR2: SGHTA and FQGNSA. Libraries were prepared by immunoSEQ multiplex PCR; TCRdb keeps only in-frame clonotypes and omits some of them. The table shows about 120,000 clones, with approximately 93% occurring only once. The sequenced sample was peripheral blood, obtained before pregnancy. The receptor was isolated from a female donor with multiple sclerosis, enrolled in a pregnancy study. The V gene is TRBV7-2, the J gene TRBJ1-1; unclear D gene. The CDR3 coding sequence is TGTGCCAGCAGACCTAGAGGCCCTATGAACACTGAAGCTTTCTTT. Amino acids: CASRPRGPMNTEAFF.